These 27 T cell receptor beta chains came from one sample sequenced in a study of Graves' ophthalmopathy and Graves' hyperthyroidism. From RNA, the CDR3 regions of TCR beta chains were amplified and sequenced. The workflow started with a first-round RT-PCR run with HTBI primers and then moved on to a second-round multiplex PCR. TCRdb passed the multiplex PCR reads through MiXCR, listing each CDR3 protein once. Of 300,000 or so distinct CDR3 sequences listed, 17% were seen once; the top ten hold approximately 13%. Sequenced material: peripheral blood. The receptors shown here come from an adult man with Graves' ophthalmopathy.

This clonotype was counted many times. The chain is built from TRBV27 and TRBJ1-1; tentative D call: TRBD1 (6 bases). V dropped 5 bases and J dropped 8 bases, with 21 bases sitting between them. CDR1 is MNHEY and CDR2 is SMNVEV in the germline V gene (reference sequence). The CDR3 contains 15 residues. CDR3 nucleotides: TGTGCCAGCAGTGGGTACAGGGATCTCCGCATAGAAGCTTTCTTT. It codes for CASSGYRDLRIEAFF.

Points on this clonotype: A much larger clonotype is one base distant, so this may be a read error. V and J are TRBV20-1 and TRBJ2-7; TRBD2 agrees at 9 bases. This CDR3 is built from 12 residues. Trimming took 4 bases from V and 3 from J; bases not matched to a gene: 1. Germline V gene data show CDR1 as DFQATT and CDR2 as SNEGSKA (reference sequence). The CDR3 coding sequence is TGCAGTGCTAAGCGGGAGGACTACGAGCAGTACTTC. As protein: CSAKREDYEQYF.

This chain uses TRBV2 with TRBJ2-7, with 14 bases matching TRBD2. The J segment lost 4 bases and the V segment lost 5 bases, leaving 4 bases of the junction unmatched. This CDR3 has 15 amino acids. Germline loops: CDR1 SNHLY, CDR2 FYNNEI. The CDR3 loop reads CASSLRTSGRYEQYF. The CDR3 DNA reads TGTGCCAGCAGTCTCCGGACTAGCGGGAGGTACGAGCAGTACTTC.

V is TRBV24-1 and J is TRBJ1-5; D is undetermined. V lost 2 bases and J 0 bases, leaving 7 bases between the germline ends. The CDR3 has 15 amino acids. The germline V gene encodes CDR1 KGHDR and CDR2 SFDVKD. The CDR3 here is CATSDSGYSNQPQHF. Here the CDR3 DNA reads TGTGCCACCAGTGATTCGGGATATAGCAATCAGCCCCAGCATTTT.

This clonotype appeared many times. The gene calls are TRBV9 and TRBJ2-5, with 7 nucleotides matching TRBD2. The CDR3 runs 15 residues. Per the germline V gene, CDR1 is SGDLS and CDR2 is YYNGEE. V shed 1 base, J shed 5 bases, and the junction held 8 bases outside the gene matches. The CDR3 reads CASSVNIRGVETQYF. CDR3 nucleotides: TGTGCCAGCAGCGTAAATATTCGGGGGGTGGAGACCCAGTACTTC. The variable domain in full, with the rest retrieved from reference TRBV9 and TRBJ2-5, is DSGVTQTPKHLITATGQRVTLRCSPRSGDLSVYWYQQSLDQGLQFLIQYYNGEERAKGNILERFSAQQFPDLHSELNLSSLELGDSALYFCASSVNIRGVETQYFGPGTRLLVL.

This clonotype was seen at least ten times. This chain links TRBV4-2 with TRBJ1-2; the D gene is possibly TRBD1 (6 bases). From germline, CDR1 is LGHNA and CDR2 YNFKEQ. The V end was cut by 1 base, the J end by 8 bases, with 11 bases between. CDR3 length equals 13 residues. This chain's CDR3 is CASSQGGGMGYTF. The DNA for the CDR3 is TGTGCCAGCAGCCAAGGAGGGGGTATGGGCTACACCTTC.

This clonotype has at least ten counts. CDR3 coding DNA: TGTGCCTGCTGGCGGCAGGGGGTCTACGGCACTGAAGCTTTCTTT. Translated: CACWRQGVYGTEAFF. The chain combines TRBV30 with TRBJ1-1; 7 positions agree with TRBD1. Losses at the gene ends were 6 bases for V and 4 bases for J; bases not matched to a gene: 14. Germline assignment: CDR1 GTSNPN and CDR2 SVGIG (reference sequence). The CDR3 loop spans 15 amino acids.

This clonotype was counted ten times or more. This chain joins TRBV7-9 and TRBJ2-7; D remains unclear. V lost 7 bases and J lost 2, with 12 bases in between. The CDR3 has 13 residues. CDR1 and CDR2 from the germline V gene are SEHNR and FQNEAQ (reference sequence). The CDR3 sequence: CASTPGTAYEQYF. CDR3 bases: TGTGCCAGCACCCCGGGTACTGCCTACGAGCAGTACTTC.

This clonotype was observed many times. This chain connects TRBV30 to TRBJ1-2; D unclear. This CDR3 is 14 amino acids long. The germline gives CDR1 GTSNPN, CDR2 SVGIG (reference sequence). Trimming took off 4 bases at V and 8 bases at J, with 20 bases between the two ends. The CDR3 DNA reads as TGTGCCTGGATACGGGAGAGGGTTAATCGGGGCTACACCTTC. It yields the protein CAWIRERVNRGYTF.

This clonotype appeared many times. This may be a read error, as it is one base from a much larger clone. The rearrangement uses TRBV6-1 and TRBJ1-1; the D is unclear. CDR1 is MNHNS, CDR2 SASEGT, per germline. CDR3 size: 13 residues. Trimming removed 6 bases at V and 1 base at J, with 9 bases between. CDR3 region: CASSWAENTEAFF. In DNA form, the CDR3 reads TGTGCCAGCAGCTGGGCCGAGAACACTGAAGCTTTCTTT.

This clonotype was recorded many times. The chain combines TRBV6-6 with TRBJ2-5; 8 positions agree with TRBD1. This CDR3 region has 15 residues. Unmatched junction bases numbered 9, after V lost 5 bases and J lost 4 bases. Germline-derived CDR1 and CDR2 are MNHNY and SVGAGI (reference sequence). CDR3 in amino acids: CASSNPTGEAETQYF. CDR3 DNA: TGTGCCAGCAGTAACCCGACAGGGGAGGCAGAGACCCAGTACTTC.

This clonotype was recorded at least ten times. The chain links TRBV2 to TRBJ2-7, with 13 bases aligning to TRBD2. CDR1 is SNHLY, CDR2 FYNNEI, per germline. With V trimmed by 8 bases and J by 7 bases, 8 bases remained unmatched. The CDR3 is 14 residues long. The CDR3 DNA reads as TGTGCCAGCGCATCGACTAGCGGGAGGTATGAGCAGTACTTC. Its protein product is CASASTSGRYEQYF.

At least ten counts were recorded for this clonotype. The chain couples TRBV24-1 to TRBJ2-7; the match to TRBD1 covers 11 bases. This CDR3 has 15 amino acids. Germline CDR1 reads KGHDR; CDR2 reads SFDVKD. V was pared by 4 bases and J by 6 bases, with 7 bases of the junction left unmatched. The CDR3 DNA sequence: TGTGCCACCAGTGACGCGGGACAGGGGGGAATCGAGCAGTACTTC. This translates into CATSDAGQGGIEQYF.

This clonotype was seen ten or more times. V and J are TRBV7-2 and TRBJ2-2, with D unresolved. The CDR3 is made up of 12 amino acids. CDR1 is SGHTA, CDR2 FQGNSA, per germline. V lost 7 bases and J lost 7, with 10 bases in between. The CDR3 DNA sequence: TGTGCCAGCAAGAGAGGCGGCGGGGAGCTGTTTTTT. This gives the protein CASKRGGGELFF.

Ten or more counts support this clonotype. Here the CDR3 DNA reads TGTGCCAGTGCCCACCCAGGGAGTTCACCCCTCCACTTT. It specifies CASAHPGSSPLHF. The V gene is TRBV19, the J gene TRBJ1-6; possible D gene TRBD1, 5 bases. This CDR3 is 13 amino acids long. The V end lost 8 bases, the J end lost 9 bases, and 14 bases lay between the germline ends. The germline V gene encodes CDR1 LNHDA and CDR2 SQIVND (reference sequence).

This clonotype has at least ten counts. This chain joins TRBV5-1 and TRBJ1-1, with D perhaps TRBD1 (5 bases). V was cut by 5 bases and J by 0 bases, with 8 bases left in between. The CDR3 covers 13 residues. Germline V gives CDR1 SGHRS, CDR2 YFSETQ. CDR3 sequence: CASRGGLNTEAFF. CDR3 in DNA: TGCGCCAGCAGGGGGGGATTGAACACTGAAGCTTTCTTT.

At least ten counts were recorded for this clonotype. The chain employs TRBV19 and TRBJ1-5, with D unresolved. V was cut by 6 bases and J by 4 bases, with 10 bases left in between. Germline V gene data show CDR1 as LNHDA and CDR2 as SQIVND (reference sequence). This CDR3 has 13 residues. CDR3 DNA sequence: TGTGCCAGTAGGAGGGAGAGGAATCAGCCCCAGCATTTT. This translates into CASRRERNQPQHF.

This clonotype was recorded at least ten times. The V and J genes are TRBV30 and TRBJ2-5; TRBD2 matches at 7 bases. The J segment lost 2 bases and the V segment lost 3 bases, leaving 12 bases of the junction unmatched. Germline CDR1 GTSNPN, CDR2 SVGIG (reference sequence). CDR3 length equals 16 residues. The CDR3 DNA reads as TGTGCCTGGAGCCCTGTGGGGAGGGGCTCACAAGAGACCCAGTACTTC. It encodes CAWSPVGRGSQETQYF.

This clonotype was seen repeatedly, ten times or more. The V call is TRBV6-1, the J call TRBJ1-1; weak D call: TRBD1 (6 bases). The V end lost 4 bases, the J end lost 7 bases, and 10 bases lay between the germline ends. The length of the CDR3 is 12 residues. Germline CDR1 is MNHNS and CDR2 is SASEGT. The CDR3 region has the DNA TGTGCCAGCAGTGGAACAGGGTTTGAAGCTTTCTTT. Encoded protein: CASSGTGFEAFF.

The sample holds many counts of this clonotype. The CDR3 protein is CSASRQGSIHEQYF. The CDR3 nucleotides read TGCAGTGCTAGCCGACAGGGAAGTATCCACGAGCAGTACTTC. The chain couples TRBV20-1 to TRBJ2-7, with TRBD1 identical over 7 bases. The germline V gene encodes CDR1 DFQATT and CDR2 SNEGSKA (reference sequence). The CDR3 is made up of 14 amino acids. V dropped 3 bases and J dropped 5; count of bases not matched to a gene: 10.

This clonotype was seen repeatedly, ten times or more. The rearrangement links TRBV12-3 or TRBV12-4 to TRBJ2-7; tentative D call: TRBD2 (5 bases). V shed 4 bases and J shed 0 bases, with 10 bases lying between them. This CDR3 has 14 amino acids. The CDR3 loop reads CASSSTGNSYEQYF. The CDR3 nucleotides read TGTGCCAGCAGTTCGACGGGAAACTCCTACGAGCAGTACTTC.

This clonotype has more than one count but fewer than ten. This may stem from a read error, because a much larger clone lies one nucleotide away. The chain recombines TRBV30 with TRBJ1-1; D is undetermined. This CDR3 contains 15 residues. The V gene's germline CDR1 is GTSNPN and CDR2 SVGIG (reference sequence). CDR3 nucleotides: TGTGTCTGGAGTCCACCGCCGTTGCTGAACACTGAAGCTTTCTTT. It yields the protein CVWSPPPLLNTEAFF.

This clonotype came up many times. The chain links TRBV29-1 to TRBJ1-1; perhaps TRBD1 as D (5 bases). Germline-derived CDR1 and CDR2 are SQVTM and ANQGSEA. The V and J ends lost 2 bases and 1 base respectively, with 5 bases between them. The CDR3 has 12 residues. The CDR3 coding sequence is TGCAGCGTTGAAACAGGGAACACTGAAGCTTTCTTT. Protein: CSVETGNTEAFF.

This clonotype appeared many times. The chain has TRBV29-1 and TRBJ2-5; D is uncertain. Trimming removed 0 bases from V and 5 bases from J, with 19 bases in between. Germline V gene data show CDR1 as SQVTM and CDR2 as ANQGSEA. This CDR3 is built from 16 residues. CDR3 sequence: CSVEDLVGGPHETQYF. CDR3 nucleotide sequence: TGCAGCGTTGAAGATCTGGTCGGCGGCCCACACGAGACCCAGTACTTC. Full variable domain (remainder filled in from reference TRBV29-1 and TRBJ2-5): SAVISQKPSRDICQRGTSLTIQCQVDSQVTMMFWYRQQPGQSLTLIATANQGSEATYESGFVIDKFPISRPNLTFSTLTVSNMSPEDSSIYLCSVEDLVGGPHETQYFGPGTRLLVL.

V is TRBV28 and J is TRBJ1-5, with D possibly TRBD1 on 6 matching bases. Trimming shortened V by 5 bases and J by 6 bases, and 14 bases separated the two germline ends. The CDR3 runs 14 residues. The germline gives CDR1 MDHEN, CDR2 SYDVKM. This CDR3 reads CASSTGPQGQPQHF. In nucleotides, the CDR3 is TGTGCCAGCAGTACAGGGCCCCAGGGTCAGCCCCAGCATTTT.

The V call is TRBV24-1, the J call TRBJ2-2, with 7 bases lining up with TRBD2. CDR1 is KGHDR and CDR2 is SFDVKD in the germline V gene. The CDR3 covers 15 residues. J gave up 3 bases and V 9 bases, and 9 bases lay outside the gene matches. CDR3 loop: CATSGRGPHTGELFF. CDR3 in DNA: TGTGCCACCTCGGGGAGGGGACCACACACCGGGGAGCTGTTTTTT.

A note on this clonotype: The junction departs from the called germline gene at one end, perhaps through a read error. The rearrangement uses TRBV12-3 or TRBV12-4 and TRBJ1-2, with 9 bases fitting TRBD1. The CDR3 sequence is 13 residues long. This chain's CDR3 is CASSLGTGAGYIF. The CDR3 nucleotides read TGTGCCAGCAGTTTAGGGACAGGGGCTGGCTACATCTTC.